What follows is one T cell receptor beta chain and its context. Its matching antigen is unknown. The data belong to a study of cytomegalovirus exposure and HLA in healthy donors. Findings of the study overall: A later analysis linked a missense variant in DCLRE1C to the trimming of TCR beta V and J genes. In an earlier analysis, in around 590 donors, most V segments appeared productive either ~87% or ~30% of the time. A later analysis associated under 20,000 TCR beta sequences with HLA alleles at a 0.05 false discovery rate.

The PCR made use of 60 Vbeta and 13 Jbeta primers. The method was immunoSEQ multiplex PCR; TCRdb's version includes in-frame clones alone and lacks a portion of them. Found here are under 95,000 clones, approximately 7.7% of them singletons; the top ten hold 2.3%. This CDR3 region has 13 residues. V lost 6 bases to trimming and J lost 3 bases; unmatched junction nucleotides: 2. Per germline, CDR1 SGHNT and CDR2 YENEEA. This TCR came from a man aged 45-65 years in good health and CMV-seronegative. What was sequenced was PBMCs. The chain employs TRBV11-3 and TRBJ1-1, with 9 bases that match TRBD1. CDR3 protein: CASRRQGDTEAFF. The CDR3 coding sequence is TGTGCCAGCAGAAGACAGGGGGACACTGAAGCTTTCTTT.